The present T cell receptor (beta chain) was sequenced within a study of T cells in Graves' hyperthyroidism and ophthalmopathy. Overall study findings and caveats: Most clonotypes expanded in thyroid above 0.001 were likewise present in blood. Ophthalmopathy and stable hyperthyroidism were told apart by a 13 V-J model.

This clonotype was recorded many times. Its specificity is unknown. Uncontrolled infection, other autoimmune disease, pregnancy or lactation excluded patients. Diagnostic assessment was based on clinical symptoms, serum thyroxine and TRAb, thyroid ultrasound and orbital computed tomography. TCR beta CDR3 regions were amplified from RNA transcripts. The HTBI primer set served for first-round RT-PCR of the TCR CDR3. MiXCR, applied by TCRdb to the multiplex PCR reads, yields one record per CDR3 protein. The sample comprises about 570,000 distinct CDR3 sequences, just over 45% of which are singletons, and 19% rests with the top ten. Unmatched junction bases numbered 4, after V lost 6 bases and J lost 0 bases. This CDR3 contains 15 residues. The germline V gene has CDR1 MDHEN and CDR2 SYDVKM.

The sequenced material came from peripheral blood or thyroid tissue (not recorded which). V and J are TRBV28 and TRBJ2-2; 7 bases map to TRBD1. The receptor was isolated from an adult woman with Graves' disease, either hyperthyroidism or ophthalmopathy (not recorded which). CDR3 residues: CASSSTGANTGELFF. CDR3 sequence (DNA): TGTGCCAGCAGCTCTACAGGGGCGAACACCGGGGAGCTGTTTTTT.